The 6 T cell receptor beta chains below come from one sample, sequenced in a study of blood T cell repertoires in COVID-19. The repertoire was sequenced with immunoSEQ multiplex PCR; TCRdb's copy has only in-frame clones and lacks some. The sample holds tens of thousands of clones, 81% seen once. The sample consisted of peripheral blood. Source of these receptors: a woman of 80 years or more with COVID-19, enrolled during active disease.

This clone was found once. The chain links TRBV10-2 to TRBJ1-5; maybe TRBD1 (5 bases). Trimming took 0 bases from V and 4 from J, leaving 10 bases between them. From germline, CDR1 is WSHSY and CDR2 SAAADI. CDR3 length: 15 residues. The CDR3 nucleotides read TGCGCCAGCAGTGAGTCGTTTGGGGCAAATCAGCCCCAGCATTTT. Translating gives CASSESFGANQPQHF.

This sequence joins TRBV10-2 and TRBJ2-4; D unclear. Trimming cost V 3 bases and J 3 bases, with 6 bases left between them. This CDR3 has 13 residues. Germline CDR1 reads WSHSY; CDR2 reads SAAADI. In nucleotides, the CDR3 is TGCGCCAGCAGTGAACAGCTCAAAAACATTCAGTACTTC. The encoded protein is CASSEQLKNIQYF.

The chain couples TRBV20-1 to TRBJ2-3; D might be TRBD2 (5 bases). The ends were cut back, 3 bases at V and 2 bases at J, with 15 bases in the middle. The V gene's germline CDR1 is DFQATT and CDR2 SNEGSKA (reference sequence). This CDR3 comprises 15 residues. Here the CDR3 reads CSASLRVKATDTQYF. The CDR3 DNA reads TGCAGTGCTAGTTTGAGGGTAAAGGCCACAGATACGCAGTATTTT.

This chain uses TRBV19 with TRBJ1-2, with 7 bases that match TRBD1. The J segment lost 3 bases and the V segment lost 3 bases, leaving 13 bases of the junction unmatched. The CDR3 covers 17 residues. CDR1 is LNHDA and CDR2 is SQIVND in the germline V gene (reference sequence). The DNA for the CDR3 is TGTGCCAGTAGTATGATAGGGCGGGGACAGTCCGACTATGGCTACACCTTC. Translating gives CASSMIGRGQSDYGYTF.

The rearrangement joins TRBV4-1 to TRBJ1-5, with 8 positions matching TRBD1. The germline V gene encodes CDR1 MGHRA and CDR2 YSYEKL. J lost 5 bases, V lost 3 bases, and 24 bases had no gene match. This CDR3 contains 21 residues. DNA of the CDR3: TGCGCCAGCAGCCACGCTCCTTATCTAATGGCGGACAGGGAGATGCATCAGCCCCAGCATTTT. This codes for CASSHAPYLMADREMHQPQHF.

The chain is built from TRBV28 and TRBJ1-6; 9 nucleotides align to TRBD1. The V segment lost 5 bases and the J segment 9 bases; nucleotides outside the gene matches: 5. The CDR3 loop spans 14 amino acids. CDR1 is MDHEN and CDR2 is SYDVKM in the germline V gene. The CDR3 reads CASSPGQGSSPLHF. The CDR3 bases are TGTGCCAGCAGTCCGGGACAGGGCTCTTCACCCCTCCACTTT.